The 14 T cell receptor beta chains reported below all come from one sample, sequenced in a study of T cell changes during pregnancy in multiple sclerosis. The repertoire was sequenced with immunoSEQ multiplex PCR; TCRdb's copy has only in-frame clones and lacks some. The sample includes around 63,000 clones, 75% to 95% of them seen just once. The sample here was peripheral blood, taken after pregnancy. These receptors were obtained from a female donor in good health, enrolled as a control in a pregnancy study.

This chain joins TRBV5-1 and TRBJ1-2, with 7 nucleotides matching TRBD1. CDR1 and CDR2 (germline): SGHRS, YFSETQ. This CDR3 has 14 amino acids. V shed 4 bases and J 8 bases; nucleotides not matched to a gene: 11. The CDR3 reads CASSRGQPEEGYTF. DNA of the CDR3: TGCGCCAGCAGCAGGGGACAGCCTGAAGAGGGCTACACCTTC.

This chain joins TRBV7-3 and TRBJ2-7; perhaps TRBD1 as D (5 bases). The germline V and J ends were trimmed by 0 bases and 5 bases, with 8 bases remaining between them. CDR1 is SGHTA and CDR2 is FQGTGA in the germline V gene. The CDR3 is 13 residues long. The CDR3, as DNA: TGTGCCAGCAGCTTAACACCAGGGAACGAGCAGTACTTC. Amino acid sequence: CASSLTPGNEQYF.

The chain employs TRBV27 and TRBJ2-7, with D perhaps TRBD1 (6 bases). CDR3 length equals 14 residues. Germline CDR1 is MNHEY and CDR2 is SMNVEV (reference sequence). V lost 3 bases and J 9 bases, leaving 18 bases between the germline ends. The CDR3 DNA reads TGTGCCAGCAGTTTCAGGGGCCTTCAAGGGGGGCAGTACTTC. It codes for CASSFRGLQGGQYF.

The chain carries TRBV19 and TRBJ2-2, with TRBD2 identical over 9 bases. CDR3 length: 17 residues. Germline-derived CDR1 and CDR2 are LNHDA and SQIVND (reference sequence). The ends lost 3 bases at V and 3 bases at J; junction bases unmatched: 8. CDR3 sequence (DNA): TGTGCCAGTAGTATTAGCGGGGGCCCCGTGGACACCGGGGAGCTGTTTTTT. Amino acid sequence: CASSISGGPVDTGELFF.

The chain couples TRBV5-1 to TRBJ1-1, with 9 bases identical to TRBD1. Looked up from germline, CDR1 is SGHRS and CDR2 is YFSETQ. J was trimmed by 6 bases and V by 4 bases; bases with no gene match: 10. This CDR3 is built from 15 residues. CDR3 region: CASSTTQGALSEAFF. The CDR3 DNA reads as TGCGCCAGCAGCACGACACAGGGGGCCCTGTCTGAAGCTTTCTTT.

The chain links TRBV4-3 to TRBJ1-1; a weak D match, TRBD1 (5 bases). Germline values: CDR1 LGHNA, CDR2 YSLEER. CDR3 length equals 15 residues. Trimming pared 0 bases from V and 1 base from J, leaving 9 bases between. This CDR3 is CASSQDPGKNTEAFF. DNA of the CDR3: TGCGCCAGCAGCCAAGATCCAGGGAAGAACACTGAAGCTTTCTTT.

This chain joins TRBV6-6 and TRBJ1-2, with 8 positions matching TRBD1. After removal of 5 bases from V and 4 bases from J, the junction contained 3 bases not matched to a gene. Germline CDR1 MNHNY, CDR2 SVGAGI (reference sequence). The CDR3 runs to 13 residues. The CDR3 sequence: CASSPTGGYGYTF. CDR3 nucleotides: TGTGCCAGCAGTCCCACAGGGGGCTATGGCTACACCTTC.

V and J are TRBV6-1 and TRBJ2-3; D is perhaps TRBD2 (6 bases). Germline-derived CDR1 and CDR2 are MNHNS and SASEGT. V lost 7 bases and J 0 bases, leaving 11 bases between the germline ends. The CDR3 extends over 14 amino acids. The CDR3 loop is CASKGGVSTDTQYF. The CDR3 DNA is TGTGCCAGCAAAGGAGGGGTCAGCACAGATACGCAGTATTTT.

The chain combines TRBV4-3 with TRBJ2-3; TRBD1 is a possible D gene (7 bases). This CDR3 is 17 amino acids long. Germline V gene lookup returns CDR1 LGHNA and CDR2 YSLEER. V lost 0 bases and J 6 bases, leaving 19 bases between the germline ends. CDR3 in amino acids: CASSQDQGAGGMDTQYF. The CDR3 nucleotides read TGCGCCAGCAGCCAAGATCAAGGGGCAGGGGGGATGGATACGCAGTATTTT.

The genes are TRBV9 and TRBJ2-2; 11 nucleotides align to TRBD1. V gave up 4 bases and J gave up 6 bases; unmatched junction bases: 5. Germline-derived CDR1 and CDR2 are SGDLS and YYNGEE. The CDR3 runs 15 residues. The CDR3 region is CASSSMDRGPGELFF. DNA for the CDR3: TGTGCCAGCAGCTCGATGGACAGGGGGCCCGGGGAGCTGTTTTTT.

The chain is built from TRBV5-6 and TRBJ2-3; 7 bases agree with TRBD2. This CDR3 spans 15 amino acids. Germline V lookup: CDR1 SGHDT, CDR2 YYEEEE. V shed 0 bases, J shed 3 bases, and the junction held 4 bases outside the gene matches. The CDR3 sequence: CASSLGAGYTDTQYF. In DNA, the CDR3 is TGTGCCAGCAGCTTGGGAGCGGGGTATACAGATACGCAGTATTTT.

This clone was seen just once. This chain joins TRBV29-1 and TRBJ1-1, with D hard to call. The CDR3 is 12 amino acids. V was pared by 7 bases and J by 1 base, with 10 bases between. Per germline, CDR1 SQVTM and CDR2 ANQGSEA. This CDR3 is CSARVGNTEAFF. CDR3 DNA: TGCAGCGCCCGGGTCGGGAACACTGAAGCTTTCTTT.

The V gene is TRBV11-2, the J gene TRBJ1-2; D unclear. V lost 1 base and J lost 2, with 8 bases in between. CDR1 is SGHAT, CDR2 FQNNGV, per germline. The CDR3 length is 14 residues. CDR3 loop: CASSLAGANYGYTF. DNA for the CDR3: TGTGCCAGCAGCTTAGCGGGAGCCAACTATGGCTACACCTTC.

This clone occurred once. The chain employs TRBV18 and TRBJ2-5; no firm D call. Germline V gene lookup returns CDR1 KGHSH and CDR2 LQKENI. The V end lost 2 bases, the J end lost 5 bases, and 12 bases lay between the germline ends. The CDR3 is 14 residues long. CDR3 sequence reads: CASSPRGSQETQYF. The CDR3 nucleotides read TGTGCCAGCTCACCAAGAGGATCCCAGGAGACCCAGTACTTC.